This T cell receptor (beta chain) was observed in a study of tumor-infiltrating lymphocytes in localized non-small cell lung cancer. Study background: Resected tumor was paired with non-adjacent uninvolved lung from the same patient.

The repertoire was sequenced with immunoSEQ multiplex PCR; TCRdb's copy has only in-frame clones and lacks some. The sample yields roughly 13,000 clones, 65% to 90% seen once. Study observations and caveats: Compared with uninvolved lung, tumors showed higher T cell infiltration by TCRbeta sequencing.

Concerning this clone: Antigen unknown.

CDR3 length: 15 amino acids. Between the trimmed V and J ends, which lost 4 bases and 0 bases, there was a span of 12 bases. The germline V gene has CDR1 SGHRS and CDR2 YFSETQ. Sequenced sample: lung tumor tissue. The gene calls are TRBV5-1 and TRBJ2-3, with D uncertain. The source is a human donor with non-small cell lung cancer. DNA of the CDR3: TGCGCCAGCAGCCCGCCGGACGGAAGCACAGATACGCAGTATTTT. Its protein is CASSPPDGSTDTQYF.